Shown below are 12 T cell receptor beta chains from a single sample sequenced in a study of T cell responses to AZD1222 COVID-19 vaccine listed by TCRdb under 2021. The intended sense of this specimen's time point label: baseline before first vaccination. The library was obtained by the immunoSEQ multiplex PCR assay. TCRdb re-hosts the immuneACCESS table, in-frame sequences only. Its copies lack some clones; in the studies checked, an unresolved V gene accounts for under half of them, and the cause for the rest is not known. The sample data list roughly 110,000 clones, and approximately 84% of these were observed just once. The top ten hold roughly 10% of the sample. Sequenced here: peripheral blood, sampled on day 0 of AZD1222 vaccination. The receptor source for this set is an adult in good health.

CDR3 amino acids: CATSGRDRGPREQYF. The CDR3 DNA reads TGTGCCACCAGTGGCCGGGACAGGGGGCCGCGGGAGCAGTACTTC. This chain joins TRBV24-1 and TRBJ2-7; 12 bases match TRBD1. The CDR3 runs 15 residues. Germline CDR1 KGHDR, CDR2 SFDVKD. Trimming took 5 bases from V and 7 from J; bases not matched to a gene: 8.

The chain employs TRBV19 and TRBJ2-4; 9 bases map to TRBD1. This CDR3 has 16 residues. In germline, CDR1 is LNHDA, CDR2 SQIVND (reference sequence). The V segment lost 4 bases and the J segment 4 bases; nucleotides outside the gene matches: 8. The CDR3 nucleotides read TGTGCCAGTAGTAGCTCCCCGGGACAGGGAAAAAACATTCAGTACTTC. Translation: CASSSSPGQGKNIQYF.

V and J are TRBV5-5 and TRBJ1-1, with TRBD1 identical over 7 bases. The CDR3 length is 15 residues. V lost 0 bases to trimming and J lost 11 bases; unmatched junction nucleotides: 13. Germline V gives CDR1 SGHKS, CDR2 YYEKEE (reference sequence). The CDR3 loop reads CASSLADRDGGLAFF. The CDR3 bases are TGTGCCAGCAGCTTGGCCGACAGGGATGGGGGCCTGGCTTTCTTT. Drawing the rest from reference TRBV5-5 and TRBJ1-1, the complete variable domain is DAGVTQSPTHLIKTRGQQVTLRCSPISGHKSVSWYQQVLGQGPQFIFQYYEKEERGRGNFPDRFSARQFPNYSSELNVNALLLGDSALYLCASSLADRDGGLAFFGQGTRLTVV.

The J gene is TRBJ2-7, the V gene TRBV19; the D gene could be TRBD1 or TRBD2 (7 bases each). CDR3 length: 12 residues. Germline assignment: CDR1 LNHDA and CDR2 SQIVND (reference sequence). The V gene lost 5 bases and the J gene lost 7 bases, with 12 bases spanning the gap. CDR3 sequence: CASSPRGGEQYF. CDR3 DNA sequence: TGTGCCAGTAGTCCCAGGGGGGGAGAGCAGTACTTC.

This clone was observed once. The chain employs TRBV6-2 or TRBV6-3 and TRBJ1-1; a possible D gene is TRBD1 (5 bases). CDR3 length: 16 amino acids. Germline V gene sequence: CDR1 MNHEY, CDR2 SVGEGT. Between the trimmed V and J ends, which lost 4 bases and 0 bases, there was a span of 15 bases. The CDR3 DNA reads as TGTGCCAGCAGTTCCCCTTTGGGGGTAATGAACACTGAAGCTTTCTTT. It specifies CASSSPLGVMNTEAFF.

Regarding this clone: In the same sample, other DNA sequences code for this CDR3. V is TRBV5-1 and J is TRBJ1-1, with 7 bases matching TRBD1. The CDR3 is 14 residues long. V shed 0 bases and J 5 bases; nucleotides not matched to a gene: 4. Per germline, CDR1 SGHRS and CDR2 YFSETQ. CDR3 amino acids: CASSLDRGGTEAFF. CDR3 DNA: TGCGCCAGCAGCTTGGACAGGGGTGGGACTGAAGCTTTCTTT. The complete variable domain, with remaining parts taken from reference TRBV5-1 and TRBJ1-1, reads KAGVTQTPRYLIKTRGQQVTLSCSPISGHRSVSWYQQTPGQGLQFLFEYFSETQRNKGNFPGRFSGRQFSNSRSEMNVSTLELGDSALYLCASSLDRGGTEAFFGQGTRLTVV.

The J gene is TRBJ2-1, the V gene TRBV5-1; D might be TRBD1 or TRBD2, each matching 5 bases. The ends were cut back, 3 bases at V and 3 bases at J, with 13 bases in the middle. From germline, CDR1 is SGHRS and CDR2 YFSETQ. The CDR3 loop spans 15 amino acids. The CDR3 sequence is CASSWDAPRYNEQFF. The CDR3 bases are TGCGCCAGCAGCTGGGACGCACCACGCTACAATGAGCAGTTCTTC.

This clone was seen a single time. The chain recombines TRBV5-1 with TRBJ2-5; TRBD2 is a possible D gene (5 bases). This CDR3 has 13 amino acids. V dropped 3 bases and J dropped 5 bases, with 11 bases sitting between them. The germline CDR1 and CDR2 sequences are SGHRS and YFSETQ. The CDR3 reads CASSWTLFETQYF. CDR3 nucleotides: TGCGCCAGCAGCTGGACTCTTTTCGAGACCCAGTACTTC.

This sequence joins TRBV5-1 and TRBJ2-1; TRBD1 might be the D (5 bases). Germline loops: CDR1 SGHRS, CDR2 YFSETQ. The CDR3 is 14 amino acids. Trimming cost V 8 bases and J 0 bases, with 12 bases left between them. In DNA, the CDR3 is TGCGCCAGTACTACAGGAAGCTCCTACAATGAGCAGTTCTTC. This gives the protein CASTTGSSYNEQFF.

The chain combines TRBV5-1 with TRBJ2-2, with D perhaps matching TRBD1 (5 bases). V was pared by 3 bases and J by 4 bases, with 13 bases between. CDR1 is SGHRS, CDR2 YFSETQ, per germline. The CDR3 runs 15 residues. DNA of the CDR3: TGCGCCAGCAGCTCGACAGTACCTTCCACCGGGGAGCTGTTTTTT. Its translation is CASSSTVPSTGELFF.

V and J are TRBV20-1 and TRBJ1-1, with 8 bases fitting TRBD1. This CDR3 has 11 amino acids. Germline CDR1 is DFQATT and CDR2 is SNEGSKA (reference sequence). J lost 11 bases, V lost 6 bases, and 8 bases had no gene match. The CDR3 region has the DNA TGCAGTGCCAAGAGGACAGGGTTCGCTTTCTTT. It translates to CSAKRTGFAFF.

This chain joins TRBV27 and TRBJ1-3; D is unresolved. V was pared by 4 bases and J by 3 bases, with 7 bases between. This CDR3 is built from 13 residues. Germline CDR1 and CDR2: MNHEY and SMNVEV (reference sequence). This chain's CDR3 is CASSYDVGNTIYF. CDR3 DNA: TGTGCCAGCAGTTACGACGTTGGAAACACCATATATTTT.